The T cell receptor beta chain described here comes from a study of shared clonotypes between healthy human individuals. Turning to this clone: Its antigen is as yet unknown.

Overall study findings and caveats: The small donor group covered limited genetic and exposure diversity. Investigators collected only blood, and repertoires in tissues likely differ.

The germline CDR1 and CDR2 sequences are GTSNPN and SVGIG (reference sequence). V was cut by 7 bases and J by 6 bases, with 12 bases left in between. The CDR3 is made up of 11 amino acids. Running of the assay took place at deep level. Bulk PBMC genomic DNA spanned ten immunoSEQ deep plates. The data were produced by immunoSEQ multiplex PCR, yet TCRdb's version contains in-frame clones alone and is incomplete. Of about 490,000 clones in the sample, 76% were seen once. The sequenced sample was PBMCs. This chain uses TRBV30 with TRBJ1-1, with D possibly matching TRBD1 (5 bases). This receptor was identified in a woman between 40 and 50 years old in good health. Some clones in this sample may be carry-over from other donors' samples. The DNA of the CDR3 is TGTGCCTCCGAACAGGCCGCTGAAGCTTTCTTT. Translation gives CASEQAAEAFF.